Below, one T cell receptor (beta chain) is given with its context. It lacks a known antigen. Base qualities are not provided; no much larger clone lies one nucleotide away. The data were taken from a study of CD8+CD57+ T cells in acquired aplastic anemia (dated by TCRdb to about 2018). With respect to the entire study: On average, sorted CD4+ and CD8+ cells yielded approximately 3 ug of extracted DNA, with a range of about 0.17 to 27.4 ug. An average of approximately 9.8 million reads for CD4+ cells and roughly 12 million reads for CD8+ cells was obtained from healthy donor samples.

General study outcomes and caveats: No significant difference in CD8+ Simpson's diversity was found between patients and healthy controls (P=0.060). Around 30 CD8+ CDR3 sequences were found in both patients and controls but appeared to be highly expressed in patients and within the immunodominant clones of the patients.

TCR beta VDJ combination and CDR3 sequence profiling used genomic DNA as the template. An Illumina HiSeq 2000 was the platform used for TCR repertoire sequencing. Regarding the original processing steps: TRBV/TRBJ rearrangement plots, CDR3 size and DJ length profiles, and Simpson's diversity index were used to evaluate the repertoires. The most abundant DNA sequence in the deep sequencing data was defined as the immunodominant clone. CDR3 amino acid sequences were checked for sharing across subjects and were also compared against the VDJdb database and published repertoires. TCRdb cleaned the public reads at Q25 with fastp, built clones with MiXCR and kept in-frame beta chains. Rows with one shared CDR3 protein collapse into an entry with the most common genes and DNA. The V and J calls were determined by TCRdb, not by the authors. For this sample the table gives some 410,000 distinct CDR3 sequences, of which around 68% were detected only once. The ten biggest clones cover 4% of the sample.

In this study, sorted CD4+ and CD8+ T cells from the blood of healthy subjects and of severe aplastic anemia patients had their TCR repertoires deep-sequenced. Ficoll-Paque density gradient centrifugation was used to isolate peripheral blood mononuclear cells. Before DNA extraction, CD4+ and CD8+ T cells were sorted with FACS or magnetic beads. The germline V gene supplies CDR1 SNHLY and CDR2 FYNNEI. V is shortened by 7 bases, J by 7 bases, and the region joining them spans 17 bases. Including cysteine and phenylalanine, the CDR3 has 13 amino acids. Of all the DNA, just the CDR3 is kept, 39 bases in frame from base 1.

The TCR was taken from a human donor in good health, serving as a control. Sample: sorted CD4+, CD8+, or CD8+CD57+ T cells (not recorded which) from PBMCs. Recombination joined TRBV2 with TRBJ2-7, and possibly TRBD2, on 6 matching bases. The CDR3 amino acid sequence is: CASTEGTPSEQYF. The base sequence is TGTGCCAGCACCGAGGGGACTCCCTCTGAGCAGTACTTC.